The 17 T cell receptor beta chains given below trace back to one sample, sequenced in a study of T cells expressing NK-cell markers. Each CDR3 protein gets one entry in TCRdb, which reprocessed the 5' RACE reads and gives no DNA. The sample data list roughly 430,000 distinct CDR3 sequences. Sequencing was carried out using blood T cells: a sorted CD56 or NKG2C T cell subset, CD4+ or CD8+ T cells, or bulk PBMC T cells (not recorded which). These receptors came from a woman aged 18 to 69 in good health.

This CDR3 is CASSLASSEAFF. The chain links TRBV12-3 or TRBV12-4 to TRBJ1-1. The length of the CDR3 is 12 residues.

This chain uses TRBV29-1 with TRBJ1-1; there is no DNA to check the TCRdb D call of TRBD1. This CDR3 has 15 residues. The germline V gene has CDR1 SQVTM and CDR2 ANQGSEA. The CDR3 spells CSVLTGTWTTAEAFF.

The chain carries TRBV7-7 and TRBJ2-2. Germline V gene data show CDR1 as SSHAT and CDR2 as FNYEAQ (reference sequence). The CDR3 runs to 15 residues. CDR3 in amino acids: CASSTSGAGTGELFF. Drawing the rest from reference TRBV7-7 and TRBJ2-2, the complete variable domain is GAGVSQSPRYKVTKRGQDVTLRCDPISSHATLYWYQQALGQGPEFLTYFNYEAQPDKSGLPSDRFSAERPEGSISTLTIQRTEQRDSAMYRCASSTSGAGTGELFFGEGSRLTVL.

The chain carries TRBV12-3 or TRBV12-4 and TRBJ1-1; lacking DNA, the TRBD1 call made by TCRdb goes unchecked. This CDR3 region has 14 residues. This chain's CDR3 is CASVPTTGNTEAFF.

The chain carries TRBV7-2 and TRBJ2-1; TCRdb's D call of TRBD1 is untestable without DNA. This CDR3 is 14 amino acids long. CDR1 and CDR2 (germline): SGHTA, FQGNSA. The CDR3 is CASSLGNRNNEQFF.

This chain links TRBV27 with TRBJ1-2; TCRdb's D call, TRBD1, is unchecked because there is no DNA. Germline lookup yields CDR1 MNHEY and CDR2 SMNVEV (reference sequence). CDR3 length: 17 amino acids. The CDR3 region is CASSLYRHGAGSDGYTF.

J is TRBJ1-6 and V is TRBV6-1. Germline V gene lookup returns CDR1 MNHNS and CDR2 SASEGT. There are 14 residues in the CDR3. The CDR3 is CASIRTPLNSPLHF.

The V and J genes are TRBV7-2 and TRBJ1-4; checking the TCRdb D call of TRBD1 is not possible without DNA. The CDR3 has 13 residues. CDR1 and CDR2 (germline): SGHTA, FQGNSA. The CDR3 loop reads CASSFDRVEKLFF. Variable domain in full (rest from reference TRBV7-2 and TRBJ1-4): GAGVSQSPSNKVTEKGKDVELRCDPISGHTALYWYRQSLGQGLEFLIYFQGNSAPDKSGLPSDRFSAERTGGSVSTLTIQRTQQEDSAVYLCASSFDRVEKLFFGSGTQLSVL.

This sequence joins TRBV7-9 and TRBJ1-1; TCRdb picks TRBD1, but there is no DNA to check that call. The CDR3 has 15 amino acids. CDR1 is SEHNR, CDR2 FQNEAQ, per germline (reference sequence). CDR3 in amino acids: CASSNRGDMNTEAFF.

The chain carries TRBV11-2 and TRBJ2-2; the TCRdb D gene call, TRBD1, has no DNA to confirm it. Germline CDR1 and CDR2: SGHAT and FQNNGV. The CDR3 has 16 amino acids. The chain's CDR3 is CASSQGWTVNTGELFF.

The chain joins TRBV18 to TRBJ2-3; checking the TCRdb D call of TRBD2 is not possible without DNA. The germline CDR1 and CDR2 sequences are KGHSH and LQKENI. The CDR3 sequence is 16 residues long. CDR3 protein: CASSPTSGVPGDTQYF.

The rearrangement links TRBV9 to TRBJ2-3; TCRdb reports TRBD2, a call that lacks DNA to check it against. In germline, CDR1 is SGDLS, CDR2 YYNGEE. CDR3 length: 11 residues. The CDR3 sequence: CASSAGPHQYF.

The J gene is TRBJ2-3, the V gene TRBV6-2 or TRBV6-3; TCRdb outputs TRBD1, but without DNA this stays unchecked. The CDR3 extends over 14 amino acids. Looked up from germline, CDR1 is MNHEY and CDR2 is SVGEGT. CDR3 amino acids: CASRRDRVTDTQYF.

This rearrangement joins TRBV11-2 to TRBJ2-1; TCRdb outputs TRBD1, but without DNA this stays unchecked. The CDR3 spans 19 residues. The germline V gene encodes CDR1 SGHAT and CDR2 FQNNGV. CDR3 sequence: CASSSTHISPGQGYNEQFF. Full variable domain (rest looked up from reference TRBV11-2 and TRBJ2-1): EAGVAQSPRYKIIEKRQSVAFWCNPISGHATLYWYQQILGQGPKLLIQFQNNGVVDDSQLPKDRFSAERLKGVDSTLKIQPAKLEDSAVYLCASSSTHISPGQGYNEQFFGPGTRLTVL.

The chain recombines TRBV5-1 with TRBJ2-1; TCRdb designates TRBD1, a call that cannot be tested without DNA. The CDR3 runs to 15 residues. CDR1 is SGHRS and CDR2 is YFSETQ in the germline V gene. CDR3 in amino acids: CASSQTVPYYNEQFF.

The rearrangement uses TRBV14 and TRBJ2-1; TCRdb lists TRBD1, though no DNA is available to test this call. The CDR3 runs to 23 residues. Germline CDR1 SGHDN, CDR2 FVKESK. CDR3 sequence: CASSQGRYGADLNFVWGYNEQFF.

This CDR3 reads CASSFQGLDEQYF. The gene calls are TRBV7-9 and TRBJ2-7; absent DNA, TCRdb's TRBD1 call cannot be checked. This CDR3 has 13 amino acids. CDR1 SEHNR and CDR2 FQNEAQ come from the germline V gene (reference sequence).